The 10 T cell receptor beta chains presented below share a single source sample, sequenced in a study of blood T cell repertoires in COVID-19. Assay: immunoSEQ multiplex PCR; the TCRdb copy retains only in-frame clones and omits some. The sample holds some 200,000 clones, 70% to 90% seen once. Sequenced input: peripheral blood. The receptors here all came from a woman in her fifties or sixties with active or convalescent COVID-19.

The genes are TRBV28 and TRBJ1-1, with D maybe TRBD1 (6 bases). Germline assignment: CDR1 MDHEN and CDR2 SYDVKM. Deletions cut 8 bases from V and 5 bases from J, with 21 bases between. The CDR3 sequence is 15 residues long. The CDR3 spells CASRWGGASRTEAFF. CDR3 DNA: TGTGCCAGCCGCTGGGGGGGCGCGAGTAGGACTGAAGCTTTCTTT.

The chain recombines TRBV6-1 with TRBJ1-3; D ambiguous. The V gene's germline CDR1 is MNHNS and CDR2 SASEGT. The V end was cut by 2 bases, the J end by 3 bases, with 2 bases between. The CDR3 is made up of 12 amino acids. CDR3 loop: CASSEHGNTIYF. The DNA for the CDR3 is TGTGCCAGCAGTGAACATGGAAACACCATATATTTT.

The rearrangement uses TRBV30 and TRBJ1-6, with D possibly being TRBD1 (6 bases). This CDR3 is built from 17 residues. With 3 bases removed from V and 0 bases from J, the gap between germline ends came to 15 bases. Germline values: CDR1 GTSNPN, CDR2 SVGIG (reference sequence). The CDR3 DNA sequence: TGTGCCTGGAGCGACTCACAGGGAAGCTCCTATAATTCACCCCTCCACTTT. Translated: CAWSDSQGSSYNSPLHF.

The chain has TRBV5-1 and TRBJ1-2; D not resolved. The CDR3 runs 14 residues. Deletions cut 0 bases from V and 3 bases from J, with 9 bases between. CDR1 and CDR2 from the germline V gene are SGHRS and YFSETQ. CDR3 sequence: CASSLATDHYGYTF. As DNA, the CDR3 is TGCGCCAGCAGCTTGGCCACAGACCACTATGGCTACACCTTC.

The V and J genes are TRBV18 and TRBJ2-3, with 9 bases identical to TRBD1. The CDR3 loop spans 16 amino acids. Germline lookup yields CDR1 KGHSH and CDR2 LQKENI. The ends lost 3 bases at V and 6 bases at J; junction bases unmatched: 10. The chain's CDR3 is CASSPTGTGLSDTQYF. The CDR3 region has the DNA TGTGCCAGCTCACCTACCGGGACAGGGCTTTCCGATACGCAGTATTTT. Full variable domain (missing parts from reference TRBV18 and TRBJ2-3): NAGVMQNPRHLVRRRGQEARLRCSPMKGHSHVYWYRQLPEEGLKFMVYLQKENIIDESGMPKERFSAEFPKEGPSILRIQQVVRGDSAAYFCASSPTGTGLSDTQYFGPGTRLTVL.

The chain has TRBV12-3 or TRBV12-4 and TRBJ1-2; possible D gene TRBD1, 5 bases. The CDR3 contains 13 residues. V gave up 3 bases and J gave up 8 bases, with 13 bases separating them. This CDR3 is CASSFGGDRGYTF. The CDR3, as DNA: TGTGCCAGCAGTTTTGGGGGGGATAGGGGCTACACCTTC.

The chain combines TRBV18 with TRBJ2-3; tentatively, D is TRBD1 (6 bases). CDR1 and CDR2 from the germline V gene are KGHSH and LQKENI. The CDR3 spans 16 residues. V was trimmed by 1 base and J by 2 bases, leaving 13 bases between them. CDR3: CASSPRDTLPTDTQYF. Written as DNA, the CDR3 is TGTGCCAGCTCACCACGGGACACCCTCCCCACAGATACGCAGTATTTT.

This sequence joins TRBV16 and TRBJ1-2; TRBD1 matches 9 bases. CDR3 length: 16 amino acids. V shed 0 bases and J 8 bases; nucleotides not matched to a gene: 10. CDR1 KGHSY and CDR2 FQNENV come from the germline V gene. The CDR3 protein is CASSQSTGQGMGGYTF. For the CDR3, the DNA is TGTGCCAGCAGCCAATCGACGGGACAGGGTATGGGCGGCTACACCTTC.

The chain is built from TRBV3-1 (or the pseudogene TRBV3-2) and TRBJ2-5; 8 bases are a match to TRBD1. From germline, CDR1 is LGHDT and CDR2 YNNKEL (reference sequence). V shed 7 bases and J 5 bases; nucleotides not matched to a gene: 9. CDR3 length: 14 amino acids. This CDR3 is CASNSGQGHETQYF. CDR3 DNA: TGTGCCAGCAATTCAGGACAGGGTCACGAGACCCAGTACTTC.

This clone turned up a few times. V is TRBV19 and J is TRBJ1-6, with D possibly matching TRBD1 (5 bases). With 8 bases removed from V and 0 bases from J, the gap between germline ends came to 14 bases. CDR1 LNHDA and CDR2 SQIVND come from the germline V gene (reference sequence). CDR3 size: 16 residues. The DNA for the CDR3 is TGTGCCAGTTGTCGACAGTCGAGCTCCTATAATTCACCCCTCCACTTT. Translated: CASCRQSSSYNSPLHF.